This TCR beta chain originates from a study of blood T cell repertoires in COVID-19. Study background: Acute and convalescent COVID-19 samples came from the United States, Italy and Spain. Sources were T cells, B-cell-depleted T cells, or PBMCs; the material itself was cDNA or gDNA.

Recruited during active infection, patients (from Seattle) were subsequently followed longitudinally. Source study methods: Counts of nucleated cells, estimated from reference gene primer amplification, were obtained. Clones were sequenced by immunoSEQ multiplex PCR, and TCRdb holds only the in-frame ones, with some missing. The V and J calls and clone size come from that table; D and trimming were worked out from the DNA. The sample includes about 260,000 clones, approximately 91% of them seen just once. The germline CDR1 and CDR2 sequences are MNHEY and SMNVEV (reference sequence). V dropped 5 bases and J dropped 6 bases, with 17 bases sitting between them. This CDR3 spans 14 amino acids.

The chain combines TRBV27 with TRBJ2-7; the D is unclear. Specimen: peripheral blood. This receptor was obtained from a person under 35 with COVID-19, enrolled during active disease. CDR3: CASSPGFLNGEQYF. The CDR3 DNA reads TGTGCCAGCAGTCCCGGGTTCTTGAATGGCGAGCAGTACTTC.